This TCR beta chain was captured in a study of T cells in Graves' hyperthyroidism and ophthalmopathy. Study background: Peripheral blood was taken when the disease was first diagnosed, before any treatment began.

Per germline, CDR1 SGHTA and CDR2 FQGNSA. The CDR3 loop spans 11 amino acids. Trimming took off 5 bases at V and 10 bases at J, with 9 bases between the two ends. Template material for amplifying TCR beta CDR3 regions consisted of RNA transcripts. Initially, a first-round RT-PCR of the TCR CDR3 employed the HTBI primer set. TCRdb redid the calling of the multiplex PCR reads with MiXCR, one entry per CDR3 protein. The data show fewer than 650,000 distinct CDR3 sequences, approximately 14% seen once. Exclusions: uncontrolled infection, other autoimmune disease, pregnancy, lactation. Clinical symptoms, serum thyroxine and TRAb, thyroid ultrasound and orbital computed tomography together formed the diagnostic basis. This clonotype was seen a handful of times.

The rearrangement uses TRBV7-2 and TRBJ2-1; D perhaps matches TRBD2 (5 bases). The sequenced material came from blood. This TCR was recovered from a woman aged 35 to 49 with Graves' ophthalmopathy. The CDR3 region is CASSRGKEQFF. In nucleotides, the CDR3 is TGTGCCAGCAGCCGAGGGAAGGAGCAGTTCTTC.